The 11 T cell receptor beta chains below come from one sample, sequenced in a study of cytomegalovirus exposure and HLA in healthy donors. Both 60 Vbeta primers and 13 Jbeta primers went into the PCR. Only in-frame clones appear in the TCRdb table, and some are missing; sequencing was by immunoSEQ multiplex PCR. The repertoire holds tens of thousands of clones, with approximately 85% as singletons. Material for sequencing was PBMCs. The source is a female donor in good health and CMV-seronegative.

This clone was seen a single time. This sequence joins TRBV6-5 and TRBJ1-1, with 7 bases lining up with TRBD1. Losses at the gene ends were 0 bases for V and 5 bases for J; bases not matched to a gene: 9. Germline V gene lookup returns CDR1 MNHEY and CDR2 SVGAGI. This CDR3 contains 16 residues. CDR3 nucleotide sequence: TGTGCCAGCAGTTACTCGCGAGGGGGCGAATGGACTGAAGCTTTCTTT. Translation: CASSYSRGGEWTEAFF.

The chain recombines TRBV21-1 with TRBJ2-2; the tabulated D call, TRBD1, remains unverified against the DNA. TRBV21-1 is designated a pseudogene. The CDR3 runs to 16 residues. CDR3 nucleotides: TGTGCCAGCAGCAAAGCGACAGGGCCACACACCGGGGAGCTGTTTTTT. As protein: CASSKATGPHTGELFF.

J is TRBJ2-7 and V is TRBV18; TRBD2 matches at 15 bases. Germline loops: CDR1 KGHSH, CDR2 LQKENI. Losses at the gene ends were 1 base for V and 6 bases for J; bases not matched to a gene: 4. The CDR3 consists of 16 residues. CDR3 sequence reads: CASSPRTSGGAAEQYF. Written as DNA, the CDR3 is TGTGCCAGCTCACCACGGACTAGCGGGGGGGCGGCCGAGCAGTACTTC. Full variable domain (rest looked up from reference TRBV18 and TRBJ2-7): NAGVMQNPRHLVRRRGQEARLRCSPMKGHSHVYWYRQLPEEGLKFMVYLQKENIIDESGMPKERFSAEFPKEGPSILRIQQVVRGDSAAYFCASSPRTSGGAAEQYFGPGTRLTVT.

The genes are TRBV2 and TRBJ2-2, with a tentative D call TRBD2 (5 bases). Looked up from germline, CDR1 is SNHLY and CDR2 is FYNNEI. Trimming pared 3 bases from V and 6 bases from J, leaving 14 bases between. CDR3 length equals 15 residues. The CDR3 DNA reads as TGTGCCAGCAGTGATTTTTTGGCGGGTGCCGGGGAGCTGTTTTTT. Its protein is CASSDFLAGAGELFF.

The rearrangement joins TRBV18 to TRBJ1-2; 8 bases line up with TRBD1. The CDR3 contains 16 residues. In germline, CDR1 is KGHSH, CDR2 LQKENI. The trim removed 2 bases at V and 6 bases at J, leaving 11 bases unmatched. CDR3 loop: CASSPRAGQGRDGYTF. The CDR3 DNA reads TGTGCCAGCTCACCAAGGGCCGGACAGGGCCGTGATGGCTACACCTTC.

The J gene is TRBJ2-5, the V gene TRBV5-1; TRBD2 is a possible D gene (7 bases). Trimming cost V 2 bases and J 1 base, with 21 bases left between them. Germline assignment: CDR1 SGHRS and CDR2 YFSETQ. The CDR3 is 18 amino acids. CDR3 region: CASSFVFPGRGGQETQYF. CDR3 coding DNA: TGCGCCAGCAGCTTCGTATTCCCAGGGAGGGGGGGCCAAGAGACCCAGTACTTC.

The chain combines TRBV5-1 with TRBJ2-7; 9 nucleotides match TRBD2. The CDR3 runs to 14 residues. Germline assignment: CDR1 SGHRS and CDR2 YFSETQ. V trimming: 5 bases; J trimming: 2 bases; junction bases outside the gene matches: 5. CDR3 loop: CASRLASGAYEQYF. The CDR3 DNA follows: TGCGCCAGCAGACTTGCTAGCGGGGCCTACGAGCAGTACTTC.

The V gene is TRBV21-1, the J gene TRBJ2-5; the table's D call of TRBD1 was not tested on the DNA. Near its end, the DNA agrees better with TRBJ2-7, so the J call may be wrong. TRBV21-1 corresponds to a pseudogene. The CDR3 sequence is 17 residues long. CDR3 DNA sequence: TGTGCCAGCAGCAACGCCCCGCCCGGGACAGGGCACTACGAGCAGTACTTC. Protein: CASSNAPPGTGHYEQYF.

The chain recombines TRBV5-5 with TRBJ1-2, with TRBD1 matching 7 bases. This CDR3 spans 14 amino acids. V lost 0 bases, J lost 4 bases, and 3 bases stayed unmatched. Germline CDR1 is SGHKS and CDR2 is YYEKEE (reference sequence). CDR3 DNA: TGTGCCAGCAGCTTGGATGCAGGGGGCTATGGCTACACCTTC. Its protein product is CASSLDAGGYGYTF.

The table lists this clone with a count of one. The rearrangement joins TRBV11-2 to TRBJ1-1; TRBD1 agrees at 7 bases. V dropped 5 bases and J dropped 1; count of bases not matched to a gene: 7. The CDR3 length is 15 residues. Germline CDR1 and CDR2: SGHAT and FQNNGV. Here the CDR3 DNA reads TGTGCCAGCAGCCCCCTAGGGGGCTCGAACACTGAAGCTTTCTTT. Protein sequence: CASSPLGGSNTEAFF.

The chain carries TRBV4-2 and TRBJ1-3; TRBD1 might be the D (6 bases). CDR3 length: 18 amino acids. In germline, CDR1 is LGHNA, CDR2 YNFKEQ. V was cut by 2 bases and J by 4 bases, with 21 bases left in between. CDR3 DNA: TGTGCCAGCAGCCAAACCTTCGGGACAAATGCCCCGGGAAACACCATATATTTT. It specifies CASSQTFGTNAPGNTIYF.